The next 11 T cell receptor beta chains were all read from a single sample in a study of T cell responses to AZD1222 COVID-19 vaccine (dated by TCRdb to about 2021). Library preparation employed the immunoSEQ multiplex PCR assay. TCRdb took this table from immuneACCESS and kept in-frame rearrangements with V and J called. Such tables lack part of the clones; where checked against another copy, unresolved V genes explain under half of the gap, and the rest is unexplained. In this sample the table shows 130,000 to 150,000 clones, around 93% of which occur a single time. The top ten clonotypes cover about 3% of the sample. The time point label of this sample denotes: baseline before first vaccination. The material was peripheral blood, obtained on day 0 of AZD1222 vaccination. Receptors were obtained from an adult in good health.

V and J are TRBV11-3 and TRBJ2-1, with D perhaps matching TRBD2 (6 bases). CDR1 is SGHNT and CDR2 is YENEEA in the germline V gene. CDR3 length equals 13 residues. V lost 3 bases, J lost 8 bases, and 11 bases lay in between. CDR3 sequence: CASSFTGVDEQFF. In DNA form, the CDR3 reads TGTGCCAGCAGCTTTACGGGGGTGGATGAGCAGTTCTTC. Full variable domain (missing parts from reference TRBV11-3 and TRBJ2-1): EAGVVQSPRYKIIEKKQPVAFWCNPISGHNTLYWYLQNLGQGPELLIRYENEEAVDDSQLPKDRFSAERLKGVDSTLKIQPAELGDSAVYLCASSFTGVDEQFFGPGTRLTVL.

The chain couples TRBV4-1 to TRBJ2-3; D gene ambiguous. CDR1 and CDR2 from the germline V gene are MGHRA and YSYEKL. V lost 8 bases and J 5 bases, leaving 11 bases between the germline ends. This CDR3 region has 12 residues. Here the CDR3 DNA reads TGCGCCAGCTCCAACCCGGGAGATACGCAGTATTTT. It encodes CASSNPGDTQYF.

V is TRBV5-1 and J is TRBJ1-2; 8 bases line up with TRBD1. The CDR3 runs to 14 residues. Looked up from germline, CDR1 is SGHRS and CDR2 is YFSETQ. The V gene end was trimmed by 5 bases and the J gene end by 3 bases; junction bases not matched to a gene: 6. The CDR3 nucleotides read TGCGCCAGCAGGGAACTGACAGGGGACTATGGCTACACCTTC. The encoded protein is CASRELTGDYGYTF.

The rearrangement links TRBV6-5 to TRBJ2-3, with 8 bases matching TRBD2. The CDR3 contains 15 residues. V lost 5 bases, J lost 6 bases, and 10 bases stayed unmatched. Germline CDR1 reads MNHEY; CDR2 reads SVGAGI. The CDR3 DNA sequence: TGTGCCAGCAGTCTAACTAGCGGAGCCACGGATACGCAGTATTTT. This translates into CASSLTSGATDTQYF.

The chain links TRBV6-5 to TRBJ2-2; no reliable D call. There are 11 residues in the CDR3. V lost 6 bases and J lost 7, with 6 bases in between. Germline V CDR1 and CDR2: MNHEY, SVGAGI. The CDR3 sequence is CASRWGGELFF. CDR3 bases: TGTGCCAGCAGGTGGGGCGGGGAGCTGTTTTTT.

J is TRBJ2-5 and V is TRBV5-6; D remains unclear. Germline V gene sequence: CDR1 SGHDT, CDR2 YYEEEE. CDR3 length equals 11 residues. The ends were cut back, 1 base at V and 4 bases at J, with 2 bases in the middle. The CDR3 DNA is TGTGCCAGCAGCTTGAGAGAGACCCAGTACTTC. As protein: CASSLRETQYF.

This chain connects TRBV19 to TRBJ1-5, with D tentatively TRBD1 (5 bases). Germline values: CDR1 LNHDA, CDR2 SQIVND (reference sequence). The CDR3 is made up of 15 amino acids. Trimming shortened V by 1 base and J by 7 bases, and 14 bases separated the two germline ends. CDR3 sequence reads: CASSIVQGSMQPQHF. The CDR3 coding sequence is TGTGCCAGTAGTATAGTTCAGGGCTCTATGCAGCCCCAGCATTTT.

The chain uses TRBV9 and TRBJ2-7; D unclear. This CDR3 region has 14 residues. V was clipped by 0 bases and J by 2 bases, with 9 bases between them. The germline CDR1 and CDR2 sequences are SGDLS and YYNGEE. The CDR3, as DNA: TGTGCCAGCAGCGTAGGACAAAAACCCTACGAGCAGTACTTC. Its protein is CASSVGQKPYEQYF.

The rearrangement uses TRBV28 and TRBJ2-5; D ambiguous. The CDR3 is 13 amino acids. Germline assignment: CDR1 MDHEN and CDR2 SYDVKM. Trimming stripped 1 base from V and 5 bases from J, with 8 bases between. CDR3 region: CASSLLVGETQYF. The CDR3, as DNA: TGTGCCAGCAGTTTATTGGTCGGTGAGACCCAGTACTTC.

V gene TRBV6-1 combines with J gene TRBJ2-1, with 7 bases fitting TRBD1. Germline V CDR1 and CDR2: MNHNS, SASEGT. The ends lost 1 base at V and 4 bases at J; junction bases unmatched: 1. CDR3 length: 14 amino acids. The CDR3 coding sequence is TGTGCCAGCAGTGAAGGGGACAGTTACAATGAGCAGTTCTTC. This sequence encodes CASSEGDSYNEQFF.

This clone has only one observation. The rearrangement links TRBV28 to TRBJ2-7, with TRBD1 matching 9 bases. Germline loops: CDR1 MDHEN, CDR2 SYDVKM. The CDR3 sequence is 15 residues long. With 3 bases clipped from V and 6 bases from J, the junction kept 9 bases outside the gene matches. CDR3 coding DNA: TGTGCCAGCAGTTTGGGTGGGACAGGGTATGTCGAGCAGTACTTC. As protein: CASSLGGTGYVEQYF.